Listed here are 9 T cell receptor beta chains from one sample, sequenced in a study of CD8+ T cells in alopecia areata. Documented treatment: oral pan-JAK inhibitor, 5-10 mg twice daily. Extracted from the samples, RNA was reverse transcribed into cDNA to serve as the sequencing template. Libraries were prepared by immunoSEQ multiplex PCR; TCRdb keeps only in-frame clonotypes and omits some of them. The sample lists about 120,000 clones, around 63% occurring once. The sequences come from CD4+ T cells sorted from blood, collected at week 4, from a patient treated with tofacitinib. The source is a human donor with alopecia areata.

The chain uses TRBV30 and TRBJ2-4; D remains ambiguous. Trimming removed 0 bases at V and 8 bases at J, with 5 bases between. This CDR3 comprises 11 residues. Per the germline V gene, CDR1 is GTSNPN and CDR2 is SVGIG (reference sequence). The CDR3 reads CAWSVRDIQYF. CDR3 DNA: TGTGCCTGGAGTGTTAGAGACATTCAGTACTTC.

CDR3 in amino acids: CASSLSTGTSGTQNIQYF. The CDR3 DNA follows: TGTGCCAGCAGCTTAAGCACAGGGACTAGCGGGACCCAAAACATTCAGTACTTC. The V gene is TRBV7-9, the J gene TRBJ2-4; TRBD2 matches at 13 bases. The V gene end was trimmed by 2 bases and the J gene end by 5 bases; junction bases not matched to a gene: 9. From germline, CDR1 is SEHNR and CDR2 FQNEAQ (reference sequence). There are 18 residues in the CDR3.

The chain has TRBV30 and TRBJ2-3, with D uncertain. Trimming stripped 0 bases from V and 2 bases from J, with 12 bases between. The length of the CDR3 is 15 residues. CDR1 is GTSNPN and CDR2 is SVGIG in the germline V gene (reference sequence). The CDR3 nucleotides read TGTGCCTGGAGTGTTTCGTGGCGACCCACAGATACGCAGTATTTT. This gives the protein CAWSVSWRPTDTQYF.

This clone was seen a handful of times. This chain joins TRBV30 and TRBJ2-1, with 15 bases matching TRBD2. This CDR3 comprises 14 residues. Germline V lookup: CDR1 GTSNPN, CDR2 SVGIG (reference sequence). Losses at the gene ends were 3 bases for V and 9 bases for J; bases not matched to a gene: 3. The CDR3 DNA reads as TGTGCCTGGAGCCCGGGACTAGCGGGAGGTGAGCAGTTCTTC. Protein sequence: CAWSPGLAGGEQFF. The whole variable domain, remainder taken from reference TRBV30 and TRBJ2-1, is SQTIHQWPATLVQPVGSPLSLECTVEGTSNPNLYWYRQAAGRGLQLLFYSVGIGQISSEVPQNLSASRPQDRQFILSSKKLLLSDSGFYLCAWSPGLAGGEQFFGPGTRLTVL.

The chain is built from TRBV5-1 and TRBJ1-2, with 9 positions matching TRBD1. V was clipped by 4 bases and J by 8 bases; unmatched bases: 6. Germline V gene lookup returns CDR1 SGHRS and CDR2 YFSETQ. CDR3 length equals 13 residues. The CDR3 loop is CASSPRTGVGYTF. The CDR3 region has the DNA TGCGCCAGCAGCCCCCGGACAGGGGTCGGCTACACCTTC.

This clone was counted between two and nine times. CDR3 amino acids: CASSVDFRGAAFF. CDR3 in DNA: TGTGCCAGCAGCGTAGATTTTAGGGGGGCCGCTTTCTTT. This chain uses TRBV9 with TRBJ1-1; D is possibly TRBD1 (6 bases). V lost 0 bases and J 11 bases, leaving 14 bases between the germline ends. CDR1 is SGDLS and CDR2 is YYNGEE in the germline V gene. This CDR3 region has 13 residues.

This sequence joins TRBV4-2 and TRBJ2-2; no definite D call. Trimming took 0 bases from V and 11 from J, leaving 10 bases between them. Looked up from germline, CDR1 is LGHNA and CDR2 is YNFKEQ. CDR3 length equals 13 residues. CDR3 nucleotide sequence: TGTGCCAGCAGCCAAGATACATCCCGAGAGCTGTTTTTT. Residues: CASSQDTSRELFF.

This chain links TRBV19 with TRBJ1-5, with D maybe TRBD1 (6 bases). The CDR3 is made up of 15 amino acids. CDR1 is LNHDA and CDR2 is SQIVND in the germline V gene (reference sequence). V shed 5 bases and J shed 2 bases, with 13 bases lying between them. CDR3 sequence (DNA): TGTGCCAGTAGTGTGACCGGGGGCGGCAATCAGCCCCAGCATTTT. Its translation: CASSVTGGGNQPQHF.

This chain joins TRBV7-6 and TRBJ2-5, with 7 positions matching TRBD1. With 5 bases clipped from V and 4 bases from J, the junction kept 10 bases outside the gene matches. CDR1 and CDR2 from the germline V gene are SGHVS and FNYEAQ. This CDR3 has 15 amino acids. CDR3 protein: CASSPAPGGPETQYF. Here the CDR3 DNA reads TGTGCCAGCAGCCCCGCCCCAGGGGGTCCAGAGACCCAGTACTTC.